This is a list of T cell receptor beta chains from one sample in a study of early T cells in non-severe SARS-CoV-2 infection. TCRdb re-derived calls from the 5' RACE reads in MiXCR, one entry per CDR3 protein. Of approximately 120,000 distinct CDR3 sequences in the sample, 15% are singletons; the top ten hold 20% to 25%. The sample was whole blood. The receptors derive from an adult who was a healthcare worker with PCR-confirmed SARS-CoV-2 infection or an uninfected control (not recorded which). Both conserved end residues are part of each CDR3. The order of the fields is V gene, J gene, D gene, clone size, CDR3 protein, CDR3 DNA. D genes are given only for firm matches. Only part of the rows carry a size: once, few, many, or a class if the clone is expanded.

TRBV3-1,TRBJ1-3,NA,few,CASSQGPGNTIYF,TGTGCCAGCAGCCAAGGTCCCGGAAACACCATATATTTT
TRBV4-2,TRBJ2-7,TRBD2,NA,CASSQIGTTIEQYF,TGTGCCAGCAGCCAAATCGGGACTACCATTGAGCAGTACTTC
TRBV5-1,TRBJ2-2,NA,few,CASSLARLTEHGELFF,TGCGCCAGCAGCTTGGCCCGGCTTACCGAACACGGGGAGCTGTTTTTT
TRBV6-6,TRBJ1-1,NA,NA,CASRNRDSAFF,TGTGCCAGCAGAAACAGGGATTCAGCTTTCTTT
TRBV29-1,TRBJ1-3,NA,many,CSVLSPDSGNTIYF,TGCAGCGTTCTGAGCCCTGACTCTGGAAACACCATATATTTT
TRBV3-1,TRBJ1-1,NA,NA,CASSQGPTEAFF,TGTGCCAGCAGCCAAGGGCCCACTGAAGCTTTCTTT
TRBV18,TRBJ2-7,TRBD1,NA,CVSSPSGTGSLEQYF,TGTGTCAGCTCACCATCCGGGACAGGTTCGTTAGAGCAGTACTTC
TRBV19,TRBJ2-5,TRBD2,NA,CASGLAGGPQYF,TGTGCCAGTGGGCTAGCGGGGGGGCCCCAGTACTTC
TRBV7-9,TRBJ1-2,NA,few,CASSLADGAEDGYTF,TGTGCCAGCAGCTTAGCGGATGGGGCGGAGGATGGCTACACCTTC
TRBV5-1,TRBJ1-6,NA,few,CASSFGPIVSDPLHF,TGCGCCAGCAGCTTCGGGCCGATCGTATCTGATCCCCTCCACTTT
TRBV12-3/TRBV12-4,TRBJ1-1,NA,NA,CASRPGGTEAFF,TGTGCCAGCAGGCCCGGAGGGACTGAAGCTTTCTTT
TRBV10-1,TRBJ1-3,NA,NA,CASGDSGNTIYF,TGCGCCAGCGGTGACTCTGGAAACACCATATATTTT
TRBV5-1,TRBJ1-2,TRBD1,few,CASSLWDRGHGYTF,TGCGCCAGCAGCTTGTGGGACAGGGGTCATGGCTACACCTTC
TRBV12-3/TRBV12-4,TRBJ1-5,NA,NA,CASSPRQRQPQHF,TGTGCCAGCAGTCCTAGGCAGAGGCAGCCCCAGCATTTT
TRBV12-3/TRBV12-4,TRBJ1-3,NA,NA,CASGVSGNTIYF,TGTGCCAGCGGGGTTTCTGGAAACACCATATATTTT
TRBV6-1,TRBJ2-7,NA,few,CASSEGNRKAYEQYF,TGTGCCAGCAGTGAAGGGAACAGGAAGGCCTACGAGCAGTACTTC